This T cell receptor (beta chain) was retrieved from a study of T-cell reconstitution after alpha-beta-depleted transplantation in children. Study observations and caveats: It was newly produced T cells that mostly accounted for T-cell counts and diversity one year after transplant. Some patients' high day-60 TCRbeta diversity was traced to surviving recipient T cells and thymic progenitors. Approximately two months post-transplant, alpha-beta T cells reportedly originated from several hundred expanded graft clones.

Preparing the TCRbeta library involved the use of unique molecular identifiers. TCRdb recomputed calls from the PCR reads with MiXCR, one row per CDR3 protein. Found here are around 580,000 distinct CDR3 sequences, approximately 30% of them singletons; the top ten hold under 45%. This clonotype showed up just a few times. Its antigen is currently unknown. This receptor was taken from a boy less than two years old with Wiskott-Aldrich syndrome, due to receive a stem cell transplant. Sequenced here: PBMCs, sampled before TCRalphabeta/CD19-depleted stem cell transplant.

This CDR3 is CASSPVRAGVEQFF. The CDR3, as DNA: TGTGCCAGCAGCCCCGTCCGGGCGGGGGTAGAGCAGTTCTTC. The chain couples TRBV7-2 to TRBJ2-1, with TRBD2 matching 7 bases. The length of the CDR3 is 14 residues. V was clipped by 5 bases and J by 10 bases; unmatched bases: 11. From germline, CDR1 is SGHTA and CDR2 FQGNSA.